This TCR beta chain was identified during a study of shared clonotypes between healthy human individuals. Deletions cut 0 bases from V and 4 bases from J, with 10 bases between. The CDR3 has 15 amino acids. Germline CDR1 SGHTA, CDR2 FQGTGA. Donors were healthy HIV-negative adults without recent acute infections or vaccinations. Only in-frame clones appear in the TCRdb table, and some are missing; sequencing was by immunoSEQ multiplex PCR. The data contain about half a million clones, more than 70% of them singletons. This TCR came from a woman in her thirties or forties in good health. Some clones in this sample may be carry-over from other donors' samples. Input material: PBMCs. The chain links TRBV7-3 to TRBJ2-1; TRBD2 might be the D (6 bases). The CDR3 loop is CASSLTAGMYNEQFF. The CDR3 DNA is TGTGCCAGCAGCTTAACGGCGGGAATGTACAATGAGCAGTTCTTC.